The 2 T cell receptor beta chains below all came from one sample that was sequenced in a study of response to subunit inactivated influenza vaccine. MiXCR, run by TCRdb on the RT-PCR reads, gives a single entry per CDR3 protein. This sample has under 550,000 distinct CDR3 sequences, with around 8% found just once. This specimen was PBMCs from blood, taken approximately 25 months after vaccination. Receptor source: a man aged 50 to 69 who received an inactivated influenza vaccine.

This clonotype showed up just a few times. The chain couples TRBV6-5 to TRBJ1-1, with TRBD1 matching 9 bases. The V gene's germline CDR1 is MNHEY and CDR2 SVGAGI. Trimming removed 2 bases from V and 5 bases from J; junction bases left unmatched: 6. This CDR3 has 15 amino acids. The CDR3 reads CASSYKQGAWTEAFF. CDR3 sequence (DNA): TGTGCCAGCAGTTACAAACAGGGGGCCTGGACTGAAGCTTTCTTT.

V usage is TRBV6-2 or TRBV6-3 and J usage is TRBJ2-7, with D maybe TRBD2 (6 bases). This CDR3 is built from 14 residues. V was shortened by 4 bases and J by 3 bases, with 13 bases between the two germline ends. Germline V CDR1 and CDR2: MNHEY, SVGEGT. CDR3 nucleotides: TGTGCCAGCAGTTCTTGGGCGGGGAACTACGAGCAGTACTTC. Its translation is CASSSWAGNYEQYF.